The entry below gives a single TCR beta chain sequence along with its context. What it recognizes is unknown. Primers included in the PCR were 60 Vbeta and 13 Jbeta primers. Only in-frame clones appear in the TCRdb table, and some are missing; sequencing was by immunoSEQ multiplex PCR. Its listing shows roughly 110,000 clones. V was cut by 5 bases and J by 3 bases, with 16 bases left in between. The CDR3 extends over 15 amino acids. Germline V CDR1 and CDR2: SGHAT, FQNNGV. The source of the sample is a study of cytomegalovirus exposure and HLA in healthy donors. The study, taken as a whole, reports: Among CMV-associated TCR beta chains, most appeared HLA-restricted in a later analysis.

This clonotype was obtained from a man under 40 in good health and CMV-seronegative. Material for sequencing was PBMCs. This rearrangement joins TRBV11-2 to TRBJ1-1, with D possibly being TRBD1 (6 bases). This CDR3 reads CASSQYKGEHTEAFF. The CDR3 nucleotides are TGTGCCAGCAGCCAATACAAGGGGGAGCACACTGAAGCTTTCTTT.